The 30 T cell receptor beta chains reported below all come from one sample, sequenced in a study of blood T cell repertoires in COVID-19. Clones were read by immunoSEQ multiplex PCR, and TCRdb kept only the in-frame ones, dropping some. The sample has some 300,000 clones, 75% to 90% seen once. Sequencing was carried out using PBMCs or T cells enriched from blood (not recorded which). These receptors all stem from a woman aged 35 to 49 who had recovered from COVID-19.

The CDR3 sequence is CASSAGRGIQYF. In nucleotides, the CDR3 is TGTGCCAGCAGTGCCGGCAGGGGCATTCAGTACTTC. V is TRBV27 and J is TRBJ2-4; weak D call: TRBD1 (6 bases). This CDR3 region has 12 residues. Trimming pared 5 bases from V and 9 bases from J, leaving 11 bases between. The germline CDR1 and CDR2 sequences are MNHEY and SMNVEV (reference sequence).

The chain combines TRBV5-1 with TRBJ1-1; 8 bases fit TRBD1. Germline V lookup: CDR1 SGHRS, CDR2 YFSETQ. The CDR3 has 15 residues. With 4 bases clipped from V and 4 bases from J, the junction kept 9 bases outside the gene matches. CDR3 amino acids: CASSAQTGDGTEAFF. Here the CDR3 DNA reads TGCGCCAGCAGCGCACAGACAGGGGACGGCACTGAAGCTTTCTTT.

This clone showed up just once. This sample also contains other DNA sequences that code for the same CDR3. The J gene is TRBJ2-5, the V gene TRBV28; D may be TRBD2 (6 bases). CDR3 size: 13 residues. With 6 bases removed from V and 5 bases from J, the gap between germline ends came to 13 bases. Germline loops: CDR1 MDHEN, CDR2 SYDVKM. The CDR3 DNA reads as TGTGCCAGCAGCCCCGGAGGGAGGGAGACCCAGTACTTC. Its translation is CASSPGGRETQYF.

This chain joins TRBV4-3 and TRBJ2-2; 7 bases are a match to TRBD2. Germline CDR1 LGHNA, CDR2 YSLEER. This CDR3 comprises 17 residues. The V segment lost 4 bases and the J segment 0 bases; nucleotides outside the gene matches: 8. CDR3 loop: CASSPQGGATNTGELFF. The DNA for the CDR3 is TGCGCCAGCAGCCCTCAGGGAGGGGCAACGAACACCGGGGAGCTGTTTTTT.

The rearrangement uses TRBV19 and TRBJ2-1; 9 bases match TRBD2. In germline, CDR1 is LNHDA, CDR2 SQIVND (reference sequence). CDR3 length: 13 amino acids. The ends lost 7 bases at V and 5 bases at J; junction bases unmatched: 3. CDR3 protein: CASTLAGNNEQFF. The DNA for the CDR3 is TGTGCCAGTACACTAGCGGGTAACAATGAGCAGTTCTTC.

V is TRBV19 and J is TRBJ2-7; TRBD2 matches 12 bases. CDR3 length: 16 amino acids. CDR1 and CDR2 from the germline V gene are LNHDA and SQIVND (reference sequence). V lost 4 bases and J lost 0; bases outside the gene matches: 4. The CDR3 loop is CASSKGLAGPSYEQYF. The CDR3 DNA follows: TGTGCCAGTAGTAAGGGACTAGCGGGCCCCTCCTACGAGCAGTACTTC.

Written as DNA, the CDR3 is TGTGCCAGTGAGGGGGACAGGGGGAGTTATGGCTACACCTTC. Its protein is CASEGDRGSYGYTF. The genes are TRBV19 and TRBJ1-2, with 11 bases identical to TRBD1. CDR3 length: 14 amino acids. Losses at the gene ends were 8 bases for V and 5 bases for J; bases not matched to a gene: 7. CDR1 is LNHDA and CDR2 is SQIVND in the germline V gene (reference sequence).

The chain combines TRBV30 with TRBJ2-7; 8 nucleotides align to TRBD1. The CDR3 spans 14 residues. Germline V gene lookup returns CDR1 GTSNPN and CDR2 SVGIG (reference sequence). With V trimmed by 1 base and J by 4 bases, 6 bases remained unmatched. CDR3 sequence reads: CAWSAQGASYEQYF. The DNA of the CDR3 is TGTGCCTGGAGTGCCCAGGGGGCGAGTTACGAGCAGTACTTC.

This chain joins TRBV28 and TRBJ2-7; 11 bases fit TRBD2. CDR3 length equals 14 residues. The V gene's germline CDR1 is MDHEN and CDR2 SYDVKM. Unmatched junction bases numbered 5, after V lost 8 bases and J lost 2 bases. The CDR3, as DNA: TGTGCCAGCCTCCTAGCGGGAGGTCCCTACGAGCAGTACTTC. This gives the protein CASLLAGGPYEQYF.

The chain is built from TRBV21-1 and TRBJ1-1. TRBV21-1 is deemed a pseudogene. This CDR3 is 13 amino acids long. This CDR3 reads CASARRPGTEAFF. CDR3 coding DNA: TGTGCCAGCGCCCGGAGACCGGGCACTGAAGCTTTCTTT.

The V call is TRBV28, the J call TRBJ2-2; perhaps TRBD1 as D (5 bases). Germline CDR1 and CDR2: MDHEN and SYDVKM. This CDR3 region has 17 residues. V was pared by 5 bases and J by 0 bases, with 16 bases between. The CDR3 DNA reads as TGTGCCAGCAGTCTTCTAACAGGTCATCCGAACACCGGGGAGCTGTTTTTT. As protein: CASSLLTGHPNTGELFF. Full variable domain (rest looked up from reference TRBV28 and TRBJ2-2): DVKVTQSSRYLVKRTGEKVFLECVQDMDHENMFWYRQDPGLGLRLIYFSYDVKMKEKGDIPEGYSVSREKKERFSLILESASTNQTSMYLCASSLLTGHPNTGELFFGEGSRLTVL.

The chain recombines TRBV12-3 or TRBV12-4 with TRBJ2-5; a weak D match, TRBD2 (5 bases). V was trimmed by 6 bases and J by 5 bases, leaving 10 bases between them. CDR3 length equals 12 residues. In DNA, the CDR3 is TGTGCCAGCAGCTATGGAGGTGAGACCCAGTACTTC. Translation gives CASSYGGETQYF.

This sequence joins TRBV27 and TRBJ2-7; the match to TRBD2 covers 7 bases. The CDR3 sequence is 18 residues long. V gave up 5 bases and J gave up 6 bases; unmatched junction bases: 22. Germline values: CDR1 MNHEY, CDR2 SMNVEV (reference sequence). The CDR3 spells CASSLRIALGAGYGEQYF. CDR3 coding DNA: TGTGCCAGCAGTCTCCGAATCGCCCTAGGAGCGGGGTATGGCGAGCAGTACTTC.

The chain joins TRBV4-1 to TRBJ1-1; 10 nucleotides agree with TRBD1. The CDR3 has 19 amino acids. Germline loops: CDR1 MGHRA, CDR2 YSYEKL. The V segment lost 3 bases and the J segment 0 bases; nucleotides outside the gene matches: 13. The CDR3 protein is CASSQLVSGQGRVNTEAFF. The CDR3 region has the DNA TGCGCCAGCAGCCAGCTTGTTTCGGGACAGGGGAGGGTGAACACTGAAGCTTTCTTT.

CDR3 region: CASSQAGGDYGYTF. For the CDR3, the DNA is TGTGCCAGCAGCCAAGCAGGGGGCGACTATGGCTACACCTTC. This chain joins TRBV3-1 (or the pseudogene TRBV3-2) and TRBJ1-2, with TRBD1 matching 8 bases. Looked up from germline, CDR1 is LGHDT and CDR2 is YNNKEL (reference sequence). V shed 1 base, J shed 3 bases, and the junction held 1 base outside the gene matches. There are 14 residues in the CDR3.

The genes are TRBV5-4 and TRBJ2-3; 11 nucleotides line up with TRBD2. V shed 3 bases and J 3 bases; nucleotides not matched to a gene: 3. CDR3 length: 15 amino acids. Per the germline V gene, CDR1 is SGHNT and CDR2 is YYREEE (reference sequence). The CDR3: CASSSGLAETDTQYF. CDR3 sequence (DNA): TGTGCCAGCAGCTCGGGACTAGCGGAAACAGATACGCAGTATTTT.

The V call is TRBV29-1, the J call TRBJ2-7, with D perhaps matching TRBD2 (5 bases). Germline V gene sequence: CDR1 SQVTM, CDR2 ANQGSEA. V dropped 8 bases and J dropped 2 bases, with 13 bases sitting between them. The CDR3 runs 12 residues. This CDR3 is CSFLADTYEQYF. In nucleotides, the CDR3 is TGCAGCTTTCTAGCCGACACCTACGAGCAGTACTTC.

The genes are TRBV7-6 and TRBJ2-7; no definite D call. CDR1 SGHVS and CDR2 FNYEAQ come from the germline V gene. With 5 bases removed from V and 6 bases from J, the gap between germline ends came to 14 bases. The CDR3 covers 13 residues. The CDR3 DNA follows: TGTGCCAGCAGCCCCCGGAGTGATGGCGAGCAGTACTTC. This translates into CASSPRSDGEQYF.

The CDR3 nucleotides are TGTGCCAGTAGTATGGGCGATCAGCCCCAGCATTTT. This codes for CASSMGDQPQHF. The chain has TRBV19 and TRBJ1-5; the D is unclear. Trimming removed 3 bases from V and 5 bases from J, with 5 bases in between. Germline V gives CDR1 LNHDA, CDR2 SQIVND (reference sequence). CDR3 length equals 12 residues.

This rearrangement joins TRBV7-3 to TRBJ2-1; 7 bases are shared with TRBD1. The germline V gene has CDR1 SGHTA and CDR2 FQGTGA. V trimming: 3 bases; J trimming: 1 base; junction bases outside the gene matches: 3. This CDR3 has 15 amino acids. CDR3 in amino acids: CASSFRGQSYNEQFF. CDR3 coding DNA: TGTGCCAGCAGCTTCAGGGGACAGTCCTACAATGAGCAGTTCTTC.

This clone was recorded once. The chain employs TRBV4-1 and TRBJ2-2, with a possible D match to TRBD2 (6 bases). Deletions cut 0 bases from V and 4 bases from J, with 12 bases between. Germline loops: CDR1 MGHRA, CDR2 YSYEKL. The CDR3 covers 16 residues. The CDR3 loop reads CASSQDVGTLTGELFF. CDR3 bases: TGCGCCAGCAGCCAAGACGTGGGGACTCTCACCGGGGAGCTGTTTTTT.

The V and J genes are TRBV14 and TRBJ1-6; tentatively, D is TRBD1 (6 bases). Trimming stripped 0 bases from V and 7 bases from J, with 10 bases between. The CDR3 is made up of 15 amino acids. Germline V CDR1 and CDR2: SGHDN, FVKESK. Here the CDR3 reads CASSQDGQPNSPLHF. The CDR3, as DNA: TGTGCCAGCAGCCAAGATGGACAGCCCAATTCACCCCTCCACTTT.

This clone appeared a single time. This CDR3 is CASSLRGTPGELFF. CDR3 in DNA: TGTGCCAGCAGTTTGAGGGGGACCCCCGGGGAGCTGTTTTTT. The rearrangement uses TRBV27 and TRBJ2-2; D possibly corresponds to TRBD1 (6 bases). V was clipped by 3 bases and J by 6 bases, with 11 bases between them. CDR1 and CDR2 (germline): MNHEY, SMNVEV (reference sequence). The CDR3 consists of 14 residues.

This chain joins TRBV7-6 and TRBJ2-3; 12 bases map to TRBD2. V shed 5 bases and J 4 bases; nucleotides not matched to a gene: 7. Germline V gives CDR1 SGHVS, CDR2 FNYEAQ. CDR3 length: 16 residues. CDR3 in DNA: TGTGCCAGCAGCCAAAGACTAGCGGGAGAGGCAGATACGCAGTATTTT. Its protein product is CASSQRLAGEADTQYF.

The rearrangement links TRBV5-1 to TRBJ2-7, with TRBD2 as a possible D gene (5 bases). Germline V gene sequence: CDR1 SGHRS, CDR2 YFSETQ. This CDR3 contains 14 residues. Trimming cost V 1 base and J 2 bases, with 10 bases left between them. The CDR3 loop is CASSLSGKAYEQYF. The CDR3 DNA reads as TGCGCCAGCAGCTTGTCGGGGAAGGCCTACGAGCAGTACTTC.

The CDR3 region has the DNA TGTGCCAGCAGCCAGACCCTAGGGGGCCCTAATTCACCCCTCCACTTT. Translated, it gives CASSQTLGGPNSPLHF. J is TRBJ1-6 and V is TRBV5-4, with 7 positions matching TRBD1. The germline gives CDR1 SGHNT, CDR2 YYREEE (reference sequence). The CDR3 is 16 residues long. With V trimmed by 4 bases and J by 6 bases, 10 bases remained unmatched.

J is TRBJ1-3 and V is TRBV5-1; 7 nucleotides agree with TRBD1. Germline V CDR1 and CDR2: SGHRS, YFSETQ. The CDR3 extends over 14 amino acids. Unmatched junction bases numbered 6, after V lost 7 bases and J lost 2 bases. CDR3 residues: CASQQGTAGNTIYF. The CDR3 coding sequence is TGCGCCAGCCAACAAGGGACAGCTGGAAACACCATATATTTT.

The chain's CDR3 is CASLPITGSGYEQYF. The CDR3, as DNA: TGTGCCAGCTTACCTATTACAGGGTCAGGGTACGAGCAGTACTTC. This sequence joins TRBV21-1 and TRBJ2-7; TRBD1 is the table's D call, not checked against the DNA. TRBV21-1 is tagged as a pseudogene. The CDR3 length is 15 residues.

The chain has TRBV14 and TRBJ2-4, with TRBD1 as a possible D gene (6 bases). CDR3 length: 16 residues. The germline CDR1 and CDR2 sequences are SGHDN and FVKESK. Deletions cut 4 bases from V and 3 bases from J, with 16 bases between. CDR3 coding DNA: TGTGCCAGCAGCCCCGGGACCGCCAGGGGCAAAAACATTCAGTACTTC. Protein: CASSPGTARGKNIQYF.

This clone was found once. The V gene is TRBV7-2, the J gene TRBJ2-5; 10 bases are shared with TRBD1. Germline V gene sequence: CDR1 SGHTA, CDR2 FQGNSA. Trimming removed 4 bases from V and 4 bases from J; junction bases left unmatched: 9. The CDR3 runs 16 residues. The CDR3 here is CASSSSRTGGLETQYF. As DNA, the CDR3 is TGTGCCAGCAGCTCGAGTCGGACAGGGGGTTTAGAGACCCAGTACTTC.